The T cell receptor beta chain under discussion was sequenced for a study of blood T cell repertoires in COVID-19 (dated by TCRdb to the early 2020s). Describing the broader study: Collaborator samples came from the United States, Italy and Spain and covered acute and convalescent phases of COVID-19. The dataset comprised deeply sampled blood TCRbeta repertoires from subjects exposed to, actively infected with, or recovered from COVID-19. The prospective study material was composed of cDNA or gDNA derived from T cells, B-cell-depleted T cells, or PBMCs. The sample metadata nearly always contained a de-identified subject ID, COVID-19 status, age in years and sex. Samples were obtained from the ongoing ImmuneRACE study (first 160 participants) and from roughly 1,300 subjects provided by 6 global collaborators. Where available, HLA class I and class II types were taken from metadata supplied by the sample provider and were not determined by assay-based typing. The repertoires were made available in a free public database intended to serve as a resource for research on the immune response to SARS-CoV-2.

Samples from volunteer blood donors who had recovered from COVID-19 were contributed by a second Seattle source. Each collaborating institution followed its own protocols to collect whole blood in K2EDTA tubes. For TCRbeta analysis, collaborators shipped samples as frozen whole blood, isolated PBMCs, or DNA extracted from either of those sample types. TCRbeta CDR3 regions were amplified from genomic DNA using the immunoSEQ Assay, a bias-controlled multiplex PCR. As for how the authors treated the data: Nucleated cell counts per sample were estimated from amplification of reference gene primers within the assay. Sequence reads were collapsed and filtered to measure the absolute abundance of every unique TCRbeta CDR3 rearrangement. For each sample, productive Simpson clonality was calculated as the square root of Simpson's diversity index over productive rearrangements. TCRdb holds this immuneACCESS table with in-frame rearrangements only. Some clones are missing; in checked studies, unresolved V genes explain under half, and the rest has no known cause. V and J calls plus clone size are reproduced from that table; the DNA served to infer D and trimming. This sample holds 300,000 to 400,000 clones; approximately 89% were observed only once. More than 3% of the sample rests with the top ten.

About this clone itself: Its antigen has not been determined. Per-nucleotide qualities are absent, and no much larger clonotype sits a single base away.

What the authors observed across the whole study: Clinical and demographic metadata were provided uncurated, with the amount varying by source and participant.

The receptor was derived from a woman in her late teens or twenties who had recovered from COVID-19. The sequenced sample consisted of peripheral blood.

The CDR3 protein: CASSLGSGTDNEQFF. The sequenced DNA: TGTGCCAGCAGCTTAGGTAGCGGGACCGACAATGAGCAGTTCTTC. Recombination connected TRBV5-5 to TRBJ2-1, and 8 bases in between align with TRBD2. Germline trimming amounts to 2 bases on V and 5 bases on J, with 6 as the count of junction bases outside the gene matches. From cysteine to phenylalanine, the CDR3 is 15 amino acids long. Left in the record is the CDR3 DNA by itself, 45 bases read in frame from the first base. For CDR1 and CDR2, the germline V gene (reference sequence) lists SGHKS and YYEKEE. Beyond the CDR3, the reference TRBV5-5 and TRBJ2-1 genes provide the residues; the full variable domain reads: DAGVTQSPTHLIKTRGQQVTLRCSPISGHKSVSWYQQVLGQGPQFIFQYYEKEERGRGNFPDRFSARQFPNYSSELNVNALLLGDSALYLCASSLGSGTDNEQFFGPGTRLTVL.